This entry lists 11 T cell receptor beta chains sequenced from one sample in a study of blood T cell repertoires in COVID-19 (dated by TCRdb to about 2020). The library was obtained by the immunoSEQ multiplex PCR assay. Here the immuneACCESS table is served through TCRdb, limited to in-frame sequences with V and J called. Missing clones are a known gap in these copies; in checked studies unresolved V genes cover under half, and the rest lacks a known reason. The sample table records under 200,000 clones; 80% to 90% of these occur just once. Around a tenth of the sample is held by the ten biggest clonotypes. Material for sequencing was peripheral blood. The receptors were sampled from a woman in her seventies with COVID-19, enrolled during active disease.

V usage is TRBV28 and J usage is TRBJ2-3; 8 bases align to TRBD2. Germline-derived CDR1 and CDR2 are MDHEN and SYDVKM. This CDR3 has 15 residues. Unmatched junction bases numbered 7, after V lost 6 bases and J lost 2 bases. CDR3 in amino acids: CASRPSGLTTDTQYF. As DNA, the CDR3 is TGTGCCAGCAGACCTAGCGGGCTTACCACAGATACGCAGTATTTT.

This sequence joins TRBV24-1 and TRBJ2-1; a possible D gene is TRBD1 (6 bases). The CDR3 runs to 15 residues. CDR1 is KGHDR, CDR2 SFDVKD, per germline. Trimming took 4 bases from V and 5 from J, leaving 14 bases between them. In DNA, the CDR3 is TGTGCCACCAGTGAGGGGGCTATTCCGAACAATGAGCAGTTCTTC. As protein: CATSEGAIPNNEQFF.

The chain uses TRBV7-2 and TRBJ2-2; D may be TRBD2 (6 bases). Trimming took 6 bases from V and 6 from J, leaving 29 bases between them. CDR1 is SGHTA, CDR2 FQGNSA, per germline. This CDR3 region has 19 residues. CDR3 nucleotide sequence: TGTGCCAGCAGGCCTAACCCCTTTATTTCCGGGGGTGCGGCCGGGGAGCTGTTTTTT. As protein: CASRPNPFISGGAAGELFF.

The chain uses TRBV11-1 and TRBJ1-4, with 10 bases identical to TRBD1. Germline loops: CDR1 SGHAT, CDR2 FQDESV (reference sequence). Trimming cost V 5 bases and J 8 bases; bases outside gene matches: 5. This CDR3 is built from 14 residues. Written as DNA, the CDR3 is TGTGCCAGCAGCCCGGACAGGGGGACCGAAAAACTGTTTTTT. It encodes CASSPDRGTEKLFF.

The chain couples TRBV18 to TRBJ1-2; maybe TRBD1 (6 bases). Germline V gene lookup returns CDR1 KGHSH and CDR2 LQKENI. The CDR3 length is 13 residues. The V end was cut by 1 base, the J end by 8 bases, with 11 bases between. The CDR3 DNA is TGTGCCAGCTCACCACAGGGGGAGATGGGCTACACCTTC. This sequence encodes CASSPQGEMGYTF.

The V gene is TRBV6-2 or TRBV6-3, the J gene TRBJ2-2; 9 bases map to TRBD1. The J segment lost 4 bases and the V segment lost 5 bases, leaving 8 bases of the junction unmatched. There are 16 residues in the CDR3. The germline V gene encodes CDR1 MNHEY and CDR2 SVGEGT. As DNA, the CDR3 is TGTGCCAGCAGTCGTCCGCGGACAGGGGCCACCGGGGAGCTGTTTTTT. Its protein product is CASSRPRTGATGELFF.

J is TRBJ2-5 and V is TRBV7-9, with TRBD2 matching over 13 bases. The CDR3 is 15 amino acids. After removal of 2 bases from V and 7 bases from J, the junction contained 4 bases not matched to a gene. CDR1 is SEHNR, CDR2 FQNEAQ, per germline (reference sequence). CDR3 sequence: CASSLKGTSGVTQYF. DNA of the CDR3: TGTGCCAGCAGCTTAAAGGGGACTAGCGGGGTGACCCAGTACTTC.

The rearrangement joins TRBV14 to TRBJ2-1, with D unresolved. Germline V gives CDR1 SGHDN, CDR2 FVKESK. This CDR3 has 16 residues. Trimming removed 4 bases at V and 3 bases at J, with 16 bases between. In DNA form, the CDR3 reads TGTGCCAGCAGCCCCTTGCGCACAGTTAACTACAATGAGCAGTTCTTC. It specifies CASSPLRTVNYNEQFF. The full variable domain, rest sourced from reference TRBV14 and TRBJ2-1, is EAGVTQFPSHSVIEKGQTVTLRCDPISGHDNLYWYRRVMGKEIKFLLHFVKESKQDESGMPNNRFLAERTGGTYSTLKVQPAELEDSGVYFCASSPLRTVNYNEQFFGPGTRLTVL.

This chain uses TRBV6-5 with TRBJ2-2; 8 bases agree with TRBD1. V trimming: 6 bases; J trimming: 1 base; junction bases outside the gene matches: 4. The germline V gene has CDR1 MNHEY and CDR2 SVGAGI. This CDR3 region has 15 residues. CDR3 sequence (DNA): TGTGCCAGCAGGGTGGACAGGGTGAACACCGGGGAGCTGTTTTTT. Its protein product is CASRVDRVNTGELFF.

The CDR3 nucleotides are TGTGCCAGCAGCCTTAGGATAGCGGGGGGGGGCACAGATACGCAGTATTTT. Amino acid sequence: CASSLRIAGGGTDTQYF. The rearrangement uses TRBV7-9 and TRBJ2-3; 11 bases align to TRBD2. Germline loops: CDR1 SEHNR, CDR2 FQNEAQ (reference sequence). V lost 5 bases, J lost 1 base, and 8 bases stayed unmatched. The CDR3 has 17 amino acids.

The gene calls are TRBV5-1 and TRBJ1-4; 7 bases align to TRBD1. J was trimmed by 7 bases and V by 0 bases; bases with no gene match: 6. CDR1 SGHRS and CDR2 YFSETQ come from the germline V gene. The CDR3 length is 15 residues. CDR3 sequence: CASSLDRGSGEKLFF. Written as DNA, the CDR3 is TGCGCCAGCAGCTTGGACAGGGGTTCAGGTGAAAAACTGTTTTTT.